The clone carrying this T cell receptor beta chain was recorded a few times. Using a CD8+CD4-CCR7+CD45RA+ phenotype, naive CD8 T cells were sorted. The sample belongs to a study of molecular identifiers for immune sequencing clone quantification. Using its own MiXCR run on the PCR reads, TCRdb lists one record per CDR3 protein. Of approximately 550,000 distinct CDR3 sequences in the sample, about a quarter were seen once. The CDR3 is 14 amino acids. Germline assignment: CDR1 MGHRA and CDR2 YSYEKL. The V end was cut by 0 bases, the J end by 2 bases, with 7 bases between. Sequencing was carried out using naive CD8+ T cells from blood, with Jurkat cell RNA spiked in. The subset denotes: FACS-sorted CD8+CD4-CCR7+CD45RA+ naive T cells. The V and J genes are TRBV4-1 and TRBJ2-5; no reliable D call. The sequence came from a human donor in good health. Some libraries in this study had Jurkat cell RNA spiked in. CDR3: CASSQDGLQETQYF. In DNA, the CDR3 is TGCGCCAGCAGCCAAGATGGGTTACAAGAGACCCAGTACTTC.